This T cell receptor beta chain was identified in a study of blood T cell repertoires in COVID-19. Study as a whole: From the United States, Italy and Spain came samples of acute and convalescent COVID-19.

This CDR3 is built from 14 residues. V lost 10 bases, J lost 1 base, and 7 bases stayed unmatched. Germline CDR1 SNHLY, CDR2 FYNNEI. The repertoire was sequenced with immunoSEQ multiplex PCR; TCRdb's copy has only in-frame clones and lacks some. Of 430,000 or so clones detected, over 75% appear once; the ten largest clones hold 1.5% to 2%. The study drew participants aged roughly 18 to 95 years from around 24 US areas. The chain has TRBV2 and TRBJ2-3, with 8 bases fitting TRBD1. This TCR was recovered from a middle-aged woman who had recovered from COVID-19. The sequencing sample was made of PBMCs or T cells enriched from blood (not recorded which). The CDR3 DNA reads as TGTGCCACCAAGGACAGGGTCGGCACAGATACGCAGTATTTT. It translates to CATKDRVGTDTQYF.